The 13 T cell receptor beta chains below were found in one sample sequenced in a study of T cell clonotyping in hematopoietic cell transplantation. The repertoire was sequenced with immunoSEQ multiplex PCR; TCRdb's copy has only in-frame clones and lacks some. In the table there are 4,500 to 5,000 clones, roughly 88% of which are singletons. The specimen was peripheral blood mononuclear cells. These receptors all stem from a man aged 35 to 55 in good health. Some clones in this sample may be carry-over from other donors' samples.

This clone was counted a single time. J is TRBJ2-3 and V is TRBV27; TRBD2 matches at 10 bases. CDR1 and CDR2 from the germline V gene are MNHEY and SMNVEV (reference sequence). V lost 0 bases, J lost 2 bases, and 5 bases stayed unmatched. This CDR3 comprises 17 residues. The CDR3 nucleotides are TGTGCCAGCAGTTTATCAGGGCTAGCGGGAGTCACAGATACGCAGTATTTT. It codes for CASSLSGLAGVTDTQYF.

V is TRBV6-1 and J is TRBJ2-7, with a weak D call TRBD2 (5 bases). V was clipped by 3 bases and J by 1 base, with 16 bases between them. Germline V gene data show CDR1 as MNHNS and CDR2 as SASEGT. This CDR3 has 16 residues. In nucleotides, the CDR3 is TGTGCCAGCAGTGATCTTGGCGGGTGGACTTCCTACGAGCAGTACTTC. Translated, it gives CASSDLGGWTSYEQYF.

V gene TRBV7-2 combines with J gene TRBJ1-4; D gene ambiguous. The CDR3 runs 14 residues. V was clipped by 5 bases and J by 8 bases, with 15 bases between them. Germline loops: CDR1 SGHTA, CDR2 FQGNSA. CDR3 DNA sequence: TGTGCCAGCAGCGTGGGCCCTTACTCGGAAAAACTGTTTTTT. This codes for CASSVGPYSEKLFF.

The chain links TRBV5-1 to TRBJ2-7, with D possibly being TRBD1 or TRBD2 (5 bases each). The germline CDR1 and CDR2 sequences are SGHRS and YFSETQ. V was trimmed by 4 bases and J by 3 bases, leaving 14 bases between them. CDR3 length: 14 amino acids. CDR3 coding DNA: TGCGCCAGCAGCGTAGGGACCTCTGACTACGAGCAGTACTTC. Translated: CASSVGTSDYEQYF.

The gene calls are TRBV9 and TRBJ2-1, with TRBD2 matching 11 bases. Per germline, CDR1 SGDLS and CDR2 YYNGEE. The CDR3 is 19 amino acids. V dropped 4 bases and J dropped 0; count of bases not matched to a gene: 12. The CDR3 is CASSNPGLAASSSYNEQFF. CDR3 nucleotide sequence: TGTGCCAGCAGCAACCCGGGACTAGCGGCTTCGAGCTCCTACAATGAGCAGTTCTTC.

This clone was counted between two and nine times. The chain recombines TRBV5-5 with TRBJ2-2; TRBD2 matches 8 bases. Looked up from germline, CDR1 is SGHKS and CDR2 is YYEKEE (reference sequence). This CDR3 region has 15 residues. The junction had 13 bases not matched to a gene; V was cut back by 9 bases and J by 6 bases. This CDR3 is CATQRSGGGAGELFF. The CDR3 DNA is TGTGCCACCCAGAGAAGCGGGGGCGGGGCCGGGGAGCTGTTTTTT. The variable domain in full, completed from reference TRBV5-5 and TRBJ2-2, reads DAGVTQSPTHLIKTRGQQVTLRCSPISGHKSVSWYQQVLGQGPQFIFQYYEKEERGRGNFPDRFSARQFPNYSSELNVNALLLGDSALYLCATQRSGGGAGELFFGEGSRLTVL.

The V call is TRBV10-3, the J call TRBJ1-6; maybe TRBD1 (6 bases). This CDR3 is built from 15 residues. The V and J ends lost 0 bases and 8 bases respectively, with 11 bases between them. The germline gives CDR1 ENHRY, CDR2 SYGVKD. CDR3 in amino acids: CAISESIGGHSPLHF. Written as DNA, the CDR3 is TGTGCCATCAGTGAGTCTATAGGGGGACATTCACCCCTCCACTTT.

The chain uses TRBV10-3 and TRBJ1-5; D unresolved. With 0 bases removed from V and 3 bases from J, the gap between germline ends came to 6 bases. Germline lookup yields CDR1 ENHRY and CDR2 SYGVKD. CDR3 length: 14 amino acids. CDR3 DNA: TGTGCCATCAGTGAGTCAAGAGCCAATCAGCCCCAGCATTTT. This codes for CAISESRANQPQHF.

The CDR3 protein is CASSRSLSGGGSYGYTF. The DNA for the CDR3 is TGTGCCAGCAGCCGATCGCTTAGTGGTGGCGGGTCCTATGGCTACACCTTC. J is TRBJ1-2 and V is TRBV7-2; D call uncertain. The germline V and J ends were trimmed by 5 bases and 4 bases, with 23 bases remaining between them. The CDR3 contains 17 residues. CDR1 and CDR2 (germline): SGHTA, FQGNSA.

The V and J genes are TRBV19 and TRBJ2-5; unclear D gene. The V end lost 5 bases, the J end lost 1 base, and 8 bases lay between the germline ends. Germline values: CDR1 LNHDA, CDR2 SQIVND (reference sequence). CDR3 length: 13 residues. Written as DNA, the CDR3 is TGTGCCAGTAGTGCATCAGGCCAAGAGACCCAGTACTTC. It specifies CASSASGQETQYF.

The chain couples TRBV6-4 to TRBJ2-1; TRBD2 aligns across 8 bases. In germline, CDR1 is MRHNA, CDR2 SNTAGT. CDR3 size: 14 residues. The ends lost 2 bases at V and 3 bases at J; junction bases unmatched: 0. The CDR3 spells CASSDRGGYNEQFF. The CDR3 DNA reads as TGTGCCAGCAGTGACCGGGGGGGCTACAATGAGCAGTTCTTC.

V is TRBV4-1 and J is TRBJ1-2, with D unresolved. Between the trimmed V and J ends, which lost 6 bases and 3 bases, there was a span of 17 bases. There are 15 residues in the CDR3. Germline loops: CDR1 MGHRA, CDR2 YSYEKL. The CDR3 region is CASRAVFRDDYGYTF. The CDR3 region has the DNA TGCGCCAGCAGAGCAGTTTTCCGGGATGACTATGGCTACACCTTC.

The chain has TRBV7-9 and TRBJ2-5; 14 bases fit TRBD2. V was clipped by 5 bases and J by 2 bases; unmatched bases: 7. CDR1 and CDR2 from the germline V gene are SEHNR and FQNEAQ (reference sequence). This CDR3 comprises 17 residues. CDR3 sequence: CASSQGTSGGYQETQYF. DNA of the CDR3: TGTGCCAGCAGCCAAGGGACTAGCGGGGGATATCAAGAGACCCAGTACTTC.